This TCR beta chain was documented in a study of Graves' ophthalmopathy and Graves' hyperthyroidism. The authors amplified TCR beta CDR3 regions from RNA transcripts. RT-PCR in the first round used HTBI primers; a second-round multiplex PCR followed. Each CDR3 protein is one row after TCRdb ran MiXCR on the multiplex PCR reads. The table has nearly 400,000 distinct CDR3 sequences, about 18% seen once. This clonotype was picked up many times. CDR3 length: 12 residues. Trimming removed 6 bases from V and 6 bases from J, with 15 bases in between. Per the germline V gene, CDR1 is SQVTM and CDR2 is ANQGSEA. From fresh peripheral blood, around 9.3 ml in volume, the PBMCs were obtained.

Sequenced sample: peripheral blood. The receptor was derived from a young woman with Graves' ophthalmopathy. The chain employs TRBV29-1 and TRBJ2-7; D unresolved. The CDR3 DNA follows: TGCAGCGTCCTACTGGTGGGGATCGAGCAGTACTTC. This sequence encodes CSVLLVGIEQYF.